This entry lists 20 T cell receptor beta chains sequenced from one sample in a study of blood T cell repertoires in COVID-19. Measured with immunoSEQ multiplex PCR; TCRdb has only the in-frame clones, and not every one. The table has more than 150,000 clones, roughly nine tenths seen once. Input material: peripheral blood. These receptors all come from a man aged 65 to 85 with active or convalescent COVID-19.

The rearrangement joins TRBV6-5 to TRBJ2-1; tentative D call: TRBD1 (6 bases). Trimming left V 6 bases short and J 7 bases short, with 19 bases between. The length of the CDR3 is 15 residues. CDR1 and CDR2 (germline): MNHEY, SVGAGI. CDR3 protein: CASRRTATQANEQFF. The CDR3, as DNA: TGTGCCAGCAGGAGGACAGCAACACAGGCGAATGAGCAGTTCTTC.

The chain couples TRBV5-4 to TRBJ2-1, with D possibly matching TRBD2 (6 bases). With 2 bases removed from V and 7 bases from J, the gap between germline ends came to 10 bases. The CDR3 is made up of 13 amino acids. Germline V gene data show CDR1 as SGHNT and CDR2 as YYREEE (reference sequence). The DNA of the CDR3 is TGTGCCAGCAGCTTCCAGGGAGGAAATGAGCAGTTCTTC. Protein: CASSFQGGNEQFF.

The J gene is TRBJ2-2, the V gene TRBV11-2; 12 bases map to TRBD1. CDR1 is SGHAT and CDR2 is FQNNGV in the germline V gene. The junction had 7 bases not matched to a gene; V was cut back by 5 bases and J by 6 bases. CDR3 length: 16 residues. CDR3 loop: CASSASGTGGPGELFF. CDR3 nucleotides: TGTGCCAGCAGCGCTTCCGGGACAGGGGGCCCCGGGGAGCTGTTTTTT.

The chain is built from TRBV10-1 and TRBJ2-7; D may be TRBD2 (6 bases). Germline CDR1 WNHNN, CDR2 SYGVQD (reference sequence). Trimming took off 3 bases at V and 2 bases at J, with 8 bases between the two ends. This CDR3 spans 13 amino acids. The CDR3: CASSDGGTYEQYF. Here the CDR3 DNA reads TGCGCCAGCAGTGACGGGGGAACCTACGAGCAGTACTTC.

The CDR3 DNA sequence: TGTGCCAGCAGCCCCGCCCGGGTGAACACTGAAGCTTTCTTT. Residues: CASSPARVNTEAFF. This sequence joins TRBV5-6 and TRBJ1-1, with D unresolved. The CDR3 covers 14 residues. The V and J ends lost 4 bases and 0 bases respectively, with 10 bases between them. The germline gives CDR1 SGHDT, CDR2 YYEEEE.

Only one count was recorded for this clone. The chain couples TRBV28 to TRBJ1-6, with D unclear. Per the germline V gene, CDR1 is MDHEN and CDR2 is SYDVKM. With 5 bases removed from V and 0 bases from J, the gap between germline ends came to 14 bases. The CDR3 covers 17 residues. CDR3 bases: TGTGCCAGCAGTCCGGGTGCCGGGAGCTCCTATAATTCACCCCTCCACTTT. Its translation is CASSPGAGSSYNSPLHF.

The rearrangement links TRBV7-9 to TRBJ2-3; the match to TRBD1 covers 10 bases. After removal of 5 bases from V and 9 bases from J, the junction contained 14 bases not matched to a gene. The CDR3 is made up of 16 amino acids. Germline lookup yields CDR1 SEHNR and CDR2 FQNEAQ (reference sequence). The CDR3 DNA follows: TGTGCCAGCAGCAACCTGAGGGACAGGGGTATAGGGACGCAGTATTTT. It encodes CASSNLRDRGIGTQYF. The variable domain in full, completed from reference TRBV7-9 and TRBJ2-3, reads DTGVSQNPRHKITKRGQNVTFRCDPISEHNRLYWYRQTLGQGPEFLTYFQNEAQLEKSRLLSDRFSAERPKGSFSTLEIQRTEQGDSAMYLCASSNLRDRGIGTQYFGPGTRLTVL.

The chain uses TRBV7-9 and TRBJ2-7; D is ambiguous. V gave up 5 bases and J gave up 2 bases, with 13 bases separating them. This CDR3 spans 14 amino acids. The germline V gene has CDR1 SEHNR and CDR2 FQNEAQ (reference sequence). Written as DNA, the CDR3 is TGTGCCAGCAGCGGAGACCCTGCCCCCTACGAGCAGTACTTC. Its translation is CASSGDPAPYEQYF.

The J gene is TRBJ1-5, the V gene TRBV4-1, with D possibly TRBD1 on 5 matching bases. The CDR3 runs to 16 residues. The germline gives CDR1 MGHRA, CDR2 YSYEKL. V gave up 0 bases and J gave up 6 bases, with 15 bases separating them. The CDR3 sequence is CASSQEAGFFSQPQHF. The DNA for the CDR3 is TGCGCCAGCAGCCAAGAGGCAGGGTTTTTTAGTCAGCCCCAGCATTTT.

CDR3 sequence (DNA): TGTGCCAGTAGTATCGGGCGGGACAGGGGGCACGAGCAGTACTTC. Translation gives CASSIGRDRGHEQYF. The chain carries TRBV19 and TRBJ2-7, with TRBD1 matching 12 bases. The CDR3 consists of 15 residues. J was trimmed by 5 bases and V by 3 bases; bases with no gene match: 5. Germline V lookup: CDR1 LNHDA, CDR2 SQIVND (reference sequence).

This sequence joins TRBV19 and TRBJ2-5; 12 bases line up with TRBD2. Trimming removed 2 bases from V and 5 bases from J; junction bases left unmatched: 9. The CDR3 extends over 17 amino acids. The germline gives CDR1 LNHDA, CDR2 SQIVND (reference sequence). Here the CDR3 DNA reads TGTGCCAGTAGTATAATATTCCTAGCGGGGGGGGTCGAGACCCAGTACTTC. Translating it yields CASSIIFLAGGVETQYF. The variable domain in full, completed from reference TRBV19 and TRBJ2-5, reads DGGITQSPKYLFRKEGQNVTLSCEQNLNHDAMYWYRQDPGQGLRLIYYSQIVNDFQKGDIAEGYSVSREKKESFPLTVTSAQKNPTAFYLCASSIIFLAGGVETQYFGPGTRLLVL.

This chain links TRBV29-1 with TRBJ1-2, with D perhaps matching TRBD1 (5 bases). The germline V gene has CDR1 SQVTM and CDR2 ANQGSEA. The CDR3 runs 13 residues. The V end was cut by 4 bases, the J end by 8 bases, with 17 bases between. CDR3 residues: CSVAGEWASGYTF. Here the CDR3 DNA reads TGCAGCGTTGCGGGGGAGTGGGCCTCAGGCTACACCTTC.

This clone was seen only once. CDR3 in amino acids: CASTPAGVIGSPLHF. The DNA of the CDR3 is TGTGCCAGTACTCCGGCAGGGGTCATCGGCTCACCCCTCCACTTT. The chain couples TRBV19 to TRBJ1-6; maybe TRBD1 (6 bases). V shed 7 bases and J shed 10 bases, with 20 bases lying between them. Germline V gives CDR1 LNHDA, CDR2 SQIVND (reference sequence). The CDR3 runs 15 residues.

The chain carries TRBV3-1 (or the pseudogene TRBV3-2) and TRBJ2-2, with TRBD2 identical over 8 bases. CDR3 length: 15 amino acids. The ends lost 6 bases at V and 4 bases at J; junction bases unmatched: 7. Germline V lookup: CDR1 LGHDT, CDR2 YNNKEL (reference sequence). The CDR3 is CASSHGGAGTGELFF. Written as DNA, the CDR3 is TGTGCCAGCAGTCACGGGGGGGCTGGCACCGGGGAGCTGTTTTTT.

V is TRBV10-1 and J is TRBJ2-5; 9 positions agree with TRBD2. The germline gives CDR1 WNHNN, CDR2 SYGVQD (reference sequence). J gave up 5 bases and V 3 bases, and 10 bases lay outside the gene matches. This CDR3 is built from 16 residues. CDR3 nucleotides: TGCGCCAGCAGTGATATCGGCGGGGGGGCCGTCGAGACCCAGTACTTC. Translating it yields CASSDIGGGAVETQYF.

The V and J genes are TRBV15 and TRBJ2-5, with a weak D call TRBD1 (6 bases). CDR1 and CDR2 (germline): LNHNV, YYDKDF (reference sequence). The ends were cut back, 0 bases at V and 5 bases at J, with 13 bases in the middle. The length of the CDR3 is 15 residues. CDR3 amino acids: CATSRDVGAFETQYF. CDR3 DNA: TGTGCCACCAGCAGAGATGTGGGGGCTTTCGAGACCCAGTACTTC. Drawing the rest from reference TRBV15 and TRBJ2-5, the complete variable domain is DAMVIQNPRYQVTQFGKPVTLSCSQTLNHNVMYWYQQKSSQAPKLLFHYYDKDFNNEADTPDNFQSRRPNTSFCFLDIRSPGLGDTAMYLCATSRDVGAFETQYFGPGTRLLVL.

This clone was picked up one time. The rearrangement links TRBV9 to TRBJ1-6; D remains ambiguous. CDR3 length: 16 residues. Deletions cut 2 bases from V and 0 bases from J, with 9 bases between. Germline V gene data show CDR1 as SGDLS and CDR2 as YYNGEE. The CDR3 sequence: CASSVSTSSYNSPLHF. CDR3 nucleotides: TGTGCCAGCAGCGTGAGCACGAGCTCCTATAATTCACCCCTCCACTTT.

V gene TRBV14 combines with J gene TRBJ1-5; tentatively, D is TRBD1 (6 bases). The CDR3 contains 18 residues. CDR1 is SGHDN, CDR2 FVKESK, per germline. V shed 0 bases and J shed 2 bases, with 17 bases lying between them. In nucleotides, the CDR3 is TGTGCCAGCAGCCAAGAATTTGGGGGATACAGGGGCAATCAGCCCCAGCATTTT. Its translation is CASSQEFGGYRGNQPQHF.

This chain links TRBV29-1 with TRBJ2-5; D not certain. Trimming removed 4 bases from V and 5 bases from J, with 11 bases in between. The V gene's germline CDR1 is SQVTM and CDR2 ANQGSEA. This CDR3 is 12 amino acids long. The CDR3 region has the DNA TGCAGCGTTGTCACGGGTTTGGAGACCCAGTACTTC. Translating gives CSVVTGLETQYF.

V and J are TRBV6-2 or TRBV6-3 and TRBJ1-5, with 8 bases fitting TRBD1. The V gene end was trimmed by 6 bases and the J gene end by 5 bases; junction bases not matched to a gene: 6. The CDR3 is 14 residues long. Germline V gene lookup returns CDR1 MNHEY and CDR2 SVGEGT. The CDR3 loop reads CASSLDRDDQPQHF. The CDR3 region has the DNA TGTGCCAGCAGCTTGGACAGGGATGATCAGCCCCAGCATTTT.